Sequencing of this TCR beta chain was carried out in a study of response to subunit inactivated influenza vaccine. Study-wide points: Authors proposed each seasonal influenza vaccination draws in few new T cells.

A few counts support this clonotype. Its antigen is not identified. TCRdb redid the calling of the RT-PCR reads with MiXCR, one entry per CDR3 protein. The sample records approximately 300,000 distinct CDR3 sequences, 22% being singletons. Germline values: CDR1 SGHKS, CDR2 YYEKEE (reference sequence). This CDR3 region has 16 residues. V lost 0 bases, J lost 7 bases, and 16 bases lay in between. The rearrangement links TRBV5-5 to TRBJ1-4, with D maybe TRBD1 (5 bases). The clonotype was recovered from a man between 50 and 69 years old who received an inactivated influenza vaccine. The starting material was PBMCs from blood, obtained approximately 20 months after vaccination. The CDR3 spells CASSLGSSGGGEKLFF. The CDR3 DNA follows: TGTGCCAGCAGCTTGGGTAGCAGTGGCGGGGGTGAAAAACTGTTTTTT.